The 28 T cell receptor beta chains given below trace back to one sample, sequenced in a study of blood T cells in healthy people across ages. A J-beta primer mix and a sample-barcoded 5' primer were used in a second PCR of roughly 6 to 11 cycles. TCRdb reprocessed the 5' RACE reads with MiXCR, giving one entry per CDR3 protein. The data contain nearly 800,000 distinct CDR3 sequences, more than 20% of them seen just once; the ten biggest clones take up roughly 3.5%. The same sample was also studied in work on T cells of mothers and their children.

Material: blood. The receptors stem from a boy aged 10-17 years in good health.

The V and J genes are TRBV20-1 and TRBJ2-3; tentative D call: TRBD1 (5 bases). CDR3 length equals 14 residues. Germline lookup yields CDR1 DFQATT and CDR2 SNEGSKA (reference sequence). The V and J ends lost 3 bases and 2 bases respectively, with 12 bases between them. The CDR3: CSASARQHTDTQYF. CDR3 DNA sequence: TGCAGTGCTAGCGCTAGACAGCACACAGATACGCAGTATTTT.

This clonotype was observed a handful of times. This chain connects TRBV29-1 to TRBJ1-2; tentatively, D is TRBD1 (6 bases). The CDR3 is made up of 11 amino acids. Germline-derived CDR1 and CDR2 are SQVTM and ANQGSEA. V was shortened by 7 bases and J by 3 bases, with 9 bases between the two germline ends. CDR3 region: CSAHRDYGYTF. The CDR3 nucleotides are TGCAGCGCCCACAGGGACTATGGCTACACCTTC.

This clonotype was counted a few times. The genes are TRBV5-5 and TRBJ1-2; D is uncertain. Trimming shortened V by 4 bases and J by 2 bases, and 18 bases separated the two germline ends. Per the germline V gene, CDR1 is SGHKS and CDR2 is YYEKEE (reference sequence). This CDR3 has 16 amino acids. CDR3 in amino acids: CASSDGRQTINYGYTF. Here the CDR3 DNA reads TGTGCCAGCAGCGACGGTCGGCAGACTATAAACTATGGCTACACCTTC.

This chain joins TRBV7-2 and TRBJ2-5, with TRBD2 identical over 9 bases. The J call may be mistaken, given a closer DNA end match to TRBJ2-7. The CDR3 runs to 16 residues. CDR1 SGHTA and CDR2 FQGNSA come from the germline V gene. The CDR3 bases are TGTGCCAGCAGCTTCGGACTAGCGCGGGGACCCTACGAGCAGTACTTC. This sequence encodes CASSFGLARGPYEQYF.

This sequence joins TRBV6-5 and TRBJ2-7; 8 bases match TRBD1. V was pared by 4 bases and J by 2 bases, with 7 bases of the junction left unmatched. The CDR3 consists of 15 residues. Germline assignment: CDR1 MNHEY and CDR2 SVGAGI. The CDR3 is CASSSGGFGPYEQYF. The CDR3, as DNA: TGTGCCAGCAGTTCAGGGGGCTTTGGCCCCTACGAGCAGTACTTC.

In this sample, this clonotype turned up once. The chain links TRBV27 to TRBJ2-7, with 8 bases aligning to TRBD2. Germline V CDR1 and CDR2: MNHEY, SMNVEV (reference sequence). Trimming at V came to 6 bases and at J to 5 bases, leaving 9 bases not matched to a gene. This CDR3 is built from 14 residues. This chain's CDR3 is CASSPGGDPDEQYF. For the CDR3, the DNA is TGTGCCAGCAGCCCCGGGGGGGACCCCGACGAGCAGTACTTC.

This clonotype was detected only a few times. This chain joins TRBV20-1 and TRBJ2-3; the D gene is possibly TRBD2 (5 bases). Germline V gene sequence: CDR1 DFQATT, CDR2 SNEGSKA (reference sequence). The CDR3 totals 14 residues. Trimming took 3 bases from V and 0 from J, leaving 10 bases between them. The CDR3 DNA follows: TGCAGTGCTAGCGGGGTCCTTAGCACAGATACGCAGTATTTT. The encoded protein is CSASGVLSTDTQYF.

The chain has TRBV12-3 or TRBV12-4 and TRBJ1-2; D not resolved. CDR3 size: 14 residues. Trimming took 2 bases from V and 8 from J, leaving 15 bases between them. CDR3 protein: CASSLSGVKGGYTF. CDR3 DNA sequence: TGTGCCAGCAGTTTATCAGGAGTGAAAGGAGGCTACACCTTC.

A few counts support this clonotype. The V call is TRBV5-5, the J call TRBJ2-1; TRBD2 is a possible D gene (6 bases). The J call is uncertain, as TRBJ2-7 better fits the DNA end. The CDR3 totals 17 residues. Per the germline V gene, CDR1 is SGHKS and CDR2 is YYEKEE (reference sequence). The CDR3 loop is CASSLAIGTLFSYEQYF. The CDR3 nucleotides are TGTGCCAGCAGCTTGGCAATAGGGACTCTCTTCTCCTACGAGCAGTACTTC.

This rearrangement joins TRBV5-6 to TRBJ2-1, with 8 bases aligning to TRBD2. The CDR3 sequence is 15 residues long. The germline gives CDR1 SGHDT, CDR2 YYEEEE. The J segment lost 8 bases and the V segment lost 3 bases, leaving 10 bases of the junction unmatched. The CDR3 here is CASSSSGRAPHEQFF. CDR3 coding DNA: TGTGCCAGCAGCTCCAGCGGGAGAGCCCCCCATGAGCAGTTCTTC.

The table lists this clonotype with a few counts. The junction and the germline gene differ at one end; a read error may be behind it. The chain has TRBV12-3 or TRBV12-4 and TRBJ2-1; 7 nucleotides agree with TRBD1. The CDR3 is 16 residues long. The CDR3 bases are TGTGCCGGCAGTTTAATCGTGACAGGGAGTAAAAATGAGCAGTTCTTC. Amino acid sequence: CAGSLIVTGSKNEQFF.

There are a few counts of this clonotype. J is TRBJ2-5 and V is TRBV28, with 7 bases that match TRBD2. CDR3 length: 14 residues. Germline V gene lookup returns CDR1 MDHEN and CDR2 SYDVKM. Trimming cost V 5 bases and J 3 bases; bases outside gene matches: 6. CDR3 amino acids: CASSAAGVEETQYF. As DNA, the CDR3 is TGTGCCAGCAGTGCCGCGGGGGTTGAAGAGACCCAGTACTTC.

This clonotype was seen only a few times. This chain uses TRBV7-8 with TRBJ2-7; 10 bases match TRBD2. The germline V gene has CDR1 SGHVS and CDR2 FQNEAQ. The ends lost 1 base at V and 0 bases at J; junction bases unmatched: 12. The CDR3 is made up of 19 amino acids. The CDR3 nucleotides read TGTGCCAGCAGCTTAGTTGCTGGGCTAGCGGGGGACTACTCCTACGAGCAGTACTTC. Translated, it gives CASSLVAGLAGDYSYEQYF.

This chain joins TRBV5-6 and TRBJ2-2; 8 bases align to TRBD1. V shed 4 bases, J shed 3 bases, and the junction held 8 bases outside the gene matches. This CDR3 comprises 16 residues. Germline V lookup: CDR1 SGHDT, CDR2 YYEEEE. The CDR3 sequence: CASSGPGGWDTGELFF. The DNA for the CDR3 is TGTGCCAGCAGCGGACCAGGGGGCTGGGACACCGGGGAGCTGTTTTTT. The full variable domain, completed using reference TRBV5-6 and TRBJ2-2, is DAGVTQSPTHLIKTRGQQVTLRCSPKSGHDTVSWYQQALGQGPQFIFQYYEEEERQRGNFPDRFSGHQFPNYSSELNVNALLLGDSALYLCASSGPGGWDTGELFFGEGSRLTVL.

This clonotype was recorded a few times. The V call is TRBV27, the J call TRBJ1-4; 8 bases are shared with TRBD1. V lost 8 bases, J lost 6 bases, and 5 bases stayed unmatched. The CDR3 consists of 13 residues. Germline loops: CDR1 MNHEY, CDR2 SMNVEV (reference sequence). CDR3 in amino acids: CASADRVYEKLFF. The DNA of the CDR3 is TGTGCCAGCGCGGACAGGGTTTATGAAAAACTGTTTTTT. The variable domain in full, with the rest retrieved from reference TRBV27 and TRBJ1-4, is EAQVTQNPRYLITVTGKKLTVTCSQNMNHEYMSWYRQDPGLGLRQIYYSMNVEVTDKGDVPEGYKVSRKEKRNFPLILESPSPNQTSLYFCASADRVYEKLFFGSGTQLSVL.

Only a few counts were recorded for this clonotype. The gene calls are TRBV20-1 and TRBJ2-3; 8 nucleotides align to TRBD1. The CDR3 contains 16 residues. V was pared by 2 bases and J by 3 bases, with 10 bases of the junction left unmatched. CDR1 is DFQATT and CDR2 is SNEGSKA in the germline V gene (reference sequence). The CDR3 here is CSARRSQDRVTDTQYF. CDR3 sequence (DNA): TGCAGTGCTAGAAGATCCCAGGACAGGGTGACAGATACGCAGTATTTT.

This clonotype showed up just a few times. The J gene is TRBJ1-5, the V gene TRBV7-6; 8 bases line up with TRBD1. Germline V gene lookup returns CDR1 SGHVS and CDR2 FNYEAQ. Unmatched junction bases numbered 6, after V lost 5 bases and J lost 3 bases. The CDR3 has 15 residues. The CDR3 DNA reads TGTGCCAGCAGCCCCCGGACAGGGACCAATCAGCCCCAGCATTTT. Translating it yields CASSPRTGTNQPQHF. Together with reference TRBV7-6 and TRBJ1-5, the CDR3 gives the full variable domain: GAGVSQSPRYKVTKRGQDVALRCDPISGHVSLYWYRQALGQGPEFLTYFNYEAQQDKSGLPNDRFSAERPEGSISTLTIQRTEQRDSAMYRCASSPRTGTNQPQHFGDGTRLSIL.

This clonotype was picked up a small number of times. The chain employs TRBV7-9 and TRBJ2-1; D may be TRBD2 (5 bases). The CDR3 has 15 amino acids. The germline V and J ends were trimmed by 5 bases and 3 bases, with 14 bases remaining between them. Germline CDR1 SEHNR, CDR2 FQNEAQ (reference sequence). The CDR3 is CASSPLGPIYNEQFF. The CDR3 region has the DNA TGTGCCAGCAGCCCACTAGGACCCATCTACAATGAGCAGTTCTTC.

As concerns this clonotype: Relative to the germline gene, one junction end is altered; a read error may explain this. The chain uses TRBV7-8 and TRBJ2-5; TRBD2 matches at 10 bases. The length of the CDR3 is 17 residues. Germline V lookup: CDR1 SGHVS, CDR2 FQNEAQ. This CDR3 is CASSLEVAGGVEETQCF. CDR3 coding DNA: TGTGCCAGCAGCTTAGAAGTAGCGGGGGGAGTTGAAGAGACCCAGTGCTTC. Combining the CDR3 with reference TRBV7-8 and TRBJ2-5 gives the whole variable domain GAGVSQSPRYKVAKRGQDVALRCDPISGHVSLFWYQQALGQGPEFLTYFQNEAQLDKSGLPSDRFFAERPEGSVSTLKIQRTQQEDSAVYLCASSLEVAGGVEETQCFGPGTRLLVL.

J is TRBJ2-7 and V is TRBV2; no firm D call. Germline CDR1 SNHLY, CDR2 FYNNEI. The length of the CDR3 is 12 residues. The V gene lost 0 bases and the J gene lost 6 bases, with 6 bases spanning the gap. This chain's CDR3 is CASSEALPEQYF. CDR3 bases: TGTGCCAGCAGTGAAGCGTTGCCCGAGCAGTACTTC.

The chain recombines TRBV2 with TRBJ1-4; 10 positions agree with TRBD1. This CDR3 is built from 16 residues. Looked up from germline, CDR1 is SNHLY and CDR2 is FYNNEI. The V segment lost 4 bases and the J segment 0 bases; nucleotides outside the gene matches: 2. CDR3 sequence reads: CASSGQGAATNEKLFF. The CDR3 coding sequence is TGTGCCAGCAGTGGACAGGGGGCGGCAACTAATGAAAAACTGTTTTTT.

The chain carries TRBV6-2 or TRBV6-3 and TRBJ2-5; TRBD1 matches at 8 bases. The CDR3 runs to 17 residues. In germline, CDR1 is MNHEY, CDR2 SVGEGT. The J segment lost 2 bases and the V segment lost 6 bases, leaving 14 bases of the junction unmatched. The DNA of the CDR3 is TGTGCCAGCAGCCAGCCCCCGGACAGGGCAATTCAAGAGACCCAGTACTTC. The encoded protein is CASSQPPDRAIQETQYF.

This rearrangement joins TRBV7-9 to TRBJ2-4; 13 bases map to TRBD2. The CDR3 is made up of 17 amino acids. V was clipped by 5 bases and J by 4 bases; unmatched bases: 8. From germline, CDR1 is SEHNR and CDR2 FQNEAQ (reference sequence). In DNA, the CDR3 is TGTGCCAGCAGCCCCAGACTAGCGGGAGGCCGAAAAAACATTCAGTACTTC. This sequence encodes CASSPRLAGGRKNIQYF.

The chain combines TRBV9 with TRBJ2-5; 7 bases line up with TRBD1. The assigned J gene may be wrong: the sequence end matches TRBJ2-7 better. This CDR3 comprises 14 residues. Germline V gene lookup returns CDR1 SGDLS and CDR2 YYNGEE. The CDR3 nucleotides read TGTGCCATCCCGACCGGGACAGCCCTCTACGAGCAGTACTTC. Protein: CAIPTGTALYEQYF.

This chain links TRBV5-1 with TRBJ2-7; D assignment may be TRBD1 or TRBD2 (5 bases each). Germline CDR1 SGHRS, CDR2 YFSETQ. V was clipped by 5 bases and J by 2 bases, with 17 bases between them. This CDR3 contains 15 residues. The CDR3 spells CASREWWDLTYEQYF. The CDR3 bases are TGCGCCAGCAGGGAGTGGTGGGACCTAACCTACGAGCAGTACTTC.

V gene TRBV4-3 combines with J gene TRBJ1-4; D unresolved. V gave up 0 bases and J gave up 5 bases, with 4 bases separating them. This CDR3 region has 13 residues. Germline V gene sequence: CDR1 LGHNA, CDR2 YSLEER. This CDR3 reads CASSQDRNEKLFF. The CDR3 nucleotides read TGCGCCAGCAGCCAAGACAGGAATGAAAAACTGTTTTTT.

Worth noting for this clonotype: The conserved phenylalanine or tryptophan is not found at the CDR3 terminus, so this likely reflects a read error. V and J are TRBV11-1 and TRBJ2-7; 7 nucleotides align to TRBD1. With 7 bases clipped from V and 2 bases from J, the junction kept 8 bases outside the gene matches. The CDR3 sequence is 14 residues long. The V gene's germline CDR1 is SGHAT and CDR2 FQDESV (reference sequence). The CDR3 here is CASKGANSPYEQYL. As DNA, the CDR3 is TGTGCCAGCAAGGGGGCAAACTCGCCCTACGAGCAGTACCTC.

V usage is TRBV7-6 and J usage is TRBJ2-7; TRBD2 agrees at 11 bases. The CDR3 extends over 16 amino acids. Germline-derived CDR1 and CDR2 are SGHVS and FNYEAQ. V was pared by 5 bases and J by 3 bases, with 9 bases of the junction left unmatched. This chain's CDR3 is CASSPSGLAGGYEQYF. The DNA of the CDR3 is TGTGCCAGCAGCCCCTCGGGGCTAGCGGGAGGCTACGAGCAGTACTTC.